This T cell receptor beta chain was sequenced in a study of vaccination and CD4 T cells after COVID-19. Overall study context: Two of the convalescents were Hispanic, and convalescents were six males and four females. Overall study results and limits: Among reactive clones from convalescent patients, a median about 90% appeared only post-vaccination.

Germline values: CDR1 MDHEN, CDR2 SYDVKM. After removal of 5 bases from V and 4 bases from J, the junction contained 9 bases not matched to a gene. The CDR3 totals 15 residues. Described treatment: roughly 11-day PBMC culture with coronavirus spike peptide pools or control peptides (ViraFEST assay). ViraFEST relied on peptide pools to expand antigen-specific T cells; the TCRs were sequenced afterward. Scientists ran DNA taken from cultured CD4+ T cells through the Oncomine TCR Beta short-read assay for sequencing. Cultured CD4+ T cells were the source of extracted genomic DNA. From the PCR reads, TCRdb called clonotypes with MiXCR, one entry per CDR3 protein. Among about 26,000 distinct CDR3 sequences listed, 55% to 70% were seen once. Note on this clonotype: Its specificity is unknown.

Specimen: CD4+ T cells from blood, cultured in vitro. This sequence joins TRBV28 and TRBJ1-2; 8 bases map to TRBD1. This clonotype was sampled from a human donor who had recovered from COVID-19. CDR3 nucleotides: TGTGCCAGCAGTCCCCCGACAGGGGTCCGCTATGGCTACACCTTC. This sequence encodes CASSPPTGVRYGYTF.